This TCR beta chain was observed in a study of blood T cell repertoires in COVID-19. About the research overall: Specimens from acute and convalescent COVID-19 originated in the United States, Italy and Spain. PBMCs, B-cell-depleted T cells, or T cells provided the cDNA or gDNA that made up the material.

V was pared by 5 bases and J by 8 bases, with 15 bases between. The CDR3 contains 13 residues. This clone was counted once. TCRdb's table, derived via immunoSEQ multiplex PCR, lists solely in-frame clones and lacks some. Counted here are about 78,000 clones, roughly 80% occurring once; the ten biggest clones make up over 9.5%. This clonotype originated in a human donor in a cohort sampled during active COVID-19. V gene TRBV12-3 or TRBV12-4 combines with J gene TRBJ1-2; D gene uncertain. Sequencing was done on a sample of peripheral blood. CDR3 in amino acids: CASSPQVSSGYTF. As DNA, the CDR3 is TGTGCCAGCAGTCCCCAGGTCTCTTCGGGCTACACCTTC.